This T cell receptor (beta chain) is drawn from a study of blood T cell repertoires in COVID-19. Study as a whole: Acute-phase and convalescent COVID-19 samples originated in the United States, Italy and Spain. T cells, B-cell-depleted T cells, or PBMCs supplied cDNA or gDNA.

Germline-derived CDR1 and CDR2 are KGHDR and SFDVKD. The CDR3 is 15 residues long. The junction had 7 bases not matched to a gene; V was cut back by 6 bases and J by 6 bases. In the original processing: Amplification of reference gene primers provided the estimated nucleated cell counts. Only in-frame clones appear in the TCRdb table, and some are missing; sequencing was by immunoSEQ multiplex PCR. That table gives V, J and clone size, and the DNA gave D and trimming. The data contain 210,000 or so clones, around 91% of them singletons. The genes are TRBV24-1 and TRBJ2-2, with TRBD1 identical over 9 bases. The clonotype was recovered from a woman in her thirties or forties with acute or convalescent COVID-19. Sequencing was carried out using peripheral blood. CDR3 amino acids: CATSPGQGYPGELFF. The CDR3 coding sequence is TGTGCCACCAGTCCGGGACAGGGCTACCCCGGGGAGCTGTTTTTT.